This T cell receptor (beta chain) was recorded in a study of identical twins. TCRdb redid the calling of the 5' RACE reads with MiXCR, one entry per CDR3 protein. The repertoire includes 200,000 to 250,000 distinct CDR3 sequences, about an eighth of them detected once, and approximately 9.3% sits in the top ten. This clonotype originated in a woman aged 18-29 years in good health. Material for sequencing was memory (CD45RO+) T cells sorted from blood.

The CDR3 coding sequence is TGTGCCAGCAAAACTCGATACGGGACATATGGGACTGAAGCTTTCTTT. This encodes CASKTRYGTYGTEAFF. J is TRBJ1-1 and V is TRBV28, with D perhaps TRBD1 (6 bases). This CDR3 is 16 amino acids long. Germline CDR1 reads MDHEN; CDR2 reads SYDVKM. V was cut by 7 bases and J by 5 bases, with 23 bases left in between.